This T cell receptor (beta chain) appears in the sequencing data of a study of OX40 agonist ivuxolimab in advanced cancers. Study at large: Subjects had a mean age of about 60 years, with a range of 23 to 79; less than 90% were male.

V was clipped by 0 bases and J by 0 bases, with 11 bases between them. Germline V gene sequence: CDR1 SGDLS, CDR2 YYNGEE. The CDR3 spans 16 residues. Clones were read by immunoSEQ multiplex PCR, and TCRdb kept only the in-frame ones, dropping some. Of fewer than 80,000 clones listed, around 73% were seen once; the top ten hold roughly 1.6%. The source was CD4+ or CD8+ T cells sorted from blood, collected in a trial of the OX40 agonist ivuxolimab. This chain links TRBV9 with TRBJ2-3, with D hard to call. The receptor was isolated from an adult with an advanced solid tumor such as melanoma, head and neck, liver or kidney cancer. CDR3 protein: CASSVVPSTSTDTQYF. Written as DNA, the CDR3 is TGTGCCAGCAGCGTAGTACCCTCAACTAGCACAGATACGCAGTATTTT.